This T cell receptor (beta chain) was profiled in a study of cytomegalovirus exposure and HLA in healthy donors. CDR1 SNHLY and CDR2 FYNNEI come from the germline V gene. The CDR3 covers 13 residues. Losses at the gene ends were 5 bases for V and 7 bases for J; bases not matched to a gene: 6. PCR involved 60 Vbeta and 13 Jbeta primers. Sequenced by immunoSEQ multiplex PCR; TCRdb stores in-frame clones only, minus some. Among 200,000 or so clones listed, roughly 80% were seen once. The sample holds a few counts of this clone. This chain links TRBV2 with TRBJ1-1; 8 bases match TRBD1. The material sequenced was PBMCs. The source is a woman aged 30 to 39 in good health and CMV-seronegative. The CDR3 protein is CASSTGQGREAFF. As DNA, the CDR3 is TGTGCCAGCAGTACCGGACAGGGCCGTGAAGCTTTCTTT.